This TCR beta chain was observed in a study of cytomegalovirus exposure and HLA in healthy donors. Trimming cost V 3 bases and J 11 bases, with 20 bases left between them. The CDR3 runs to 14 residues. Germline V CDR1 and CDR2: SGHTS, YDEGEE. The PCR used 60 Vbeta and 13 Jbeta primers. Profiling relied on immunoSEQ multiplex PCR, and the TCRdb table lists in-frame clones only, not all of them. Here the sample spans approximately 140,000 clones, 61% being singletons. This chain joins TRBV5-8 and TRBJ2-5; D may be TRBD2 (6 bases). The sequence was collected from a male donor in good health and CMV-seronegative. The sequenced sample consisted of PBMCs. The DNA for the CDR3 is TGTGCCAGCAGCTCGGGAAGGGGAGCTCGGGAGCAGTACTTC. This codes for CASSSGRGAREQYF. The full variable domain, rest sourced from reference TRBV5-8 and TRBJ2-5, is EAGVTQSPTHLIKTRGQQATLRCSPISGHTSVYWYQQALGLGLQFLLWYDEGEERNRGNFPPRFSGRQFPNYSSELNVNALELEDSALYLCASSSGRGAREQYFGPGTRLLVL.